The next 20 T cell receptor beta chains were all read from a single sample in a study of T-cell reconstitution after alpha-beta-depleted transplantation in children. Preparation of the TCRbeta library used unique molecular identifiers. TCRdb reprocessed the PCR reads via MiXCR and lists one record per CDR3 protein. The repertoire holds 450,000 to 550,000 distinct CDR3 sequences, with around 10% as singletons. Material: PBMCs, mostly from graft donor cells, obtained 180 days after TCRalphabeta/CD19-depleted stem cell transplant. The receptors were gathered from a female patient between 2 and 10 years old who had a stem cell transplant for aplastic anemia, so the T cells may come from the graft donor.

V is TRBV4-2 and J is TRBJ1-3; maybe TRBD1 (5 bases). There are 16 residues in the CDR3. Trimming took 0 bases from V and 5 from J, leaving 14 bases between them. Germline values: CDR1 LGHNA, CDR2 YNFKEQ. DNA of the CDR3: TGTGCCAGCAGCCAAGACGGCCCGGGGGTGAGAAACACCATATATTTT. Amino acid sequence: CASSQDGPGVRNTIYF.

This clonotype was observed a handful of times. The V gene is TRBV29-1, the J gene TRBJ1-1; no reliable D call. CDR3 size: 16 residues. The V end was cut by 7 bases, the J end by 0 bases, with 21 bases between. The germline V gene has CDR1 SQVTM and CDR2 ANQGSEA. This CDR3 reads CSACAPGRAMNTEAFF. As DNA, the CDR3 is TGCAGCGCATGTGCCCCGGGTCGCGCCATGAACACTGAAGCTTTCTTT.

This clonotype came up a few times. The rearrangement links TRBV3-1 to TRBJ2-4; perhaps TRBD1 as D (5 bases). The CDR3 extends over 17 amino acids. Trimming removed 0 bases at V and 6 bases at J, with 18 bases between. Germline V gene lookup returns CDR1 LGHDT and CDR2 YNNKEL (reference sequence). The CDR3 loop reads CASSQDGYPGNLNIQYF. The CDR3 DNA follows: TGTGCCAGCAGCCAAGATGGCTATCCAGGGAACCTAAACATTCAGTACTTC. The complete variable domain, with remaining parts taken from reference TRBV3-1 and TRBJ2-4, reads DTAVSQTPKYLVTQMGNDKSIKCEQNLGHDTMYWYKQDSKKFLKIMFSYNNKELIINETVPNRFSPKSPDKAHLNLHINSLELGDSAVYFCASSQDGYPGNLNIQYFGAGTRLSVL.

This clonotype was seen more than once but under ten times. The gene calls are TRBV7-2 and TRBJ2-5; 9 nucleotides match TRBD1. The CDR3 has 13 amino acids. Germline lookup yields CDR1 SGHTA and CDR2 FQGNSA. The trim removed 1 base at V and 7 bases at J, leaving 1 base unmatched. CDR3 DNA: TGTGCCAGCAGCTTAGTGGACAGGGGGACCCAGTACTTC. Residues: CASSLVDRGTQYF.

CDR3 DNA: TGTGCCAGCAGCGTAAGGGCCGGAAACACTGAAGCTTTCTTT. This sequence encodes CASSVRAGNTEAFF. The chain links TRBV11-2 to TRBJ1-1; D ambiguous. V was pared by 5 bases and J by 2 bases, with 12 bases between. CDR1 SGHAT and CDR2 FQNNGV come from the germline V gene. This CDR3 has 14 residues.

There are a few counts of this clonotype. The CDR3 loop reads CASSGTQGTTDTQYF. CDR3 coding DNA: TGTGCCAGCAGTGGGACGCAGGGAACCACAGATACGCAGTATTTT. The V and J genes are TRBV25-1 and TRBJ2-3; D might be TRBD1 (5 bases). Looked up from germline, CDR1 is MGHDK and CDR2 is SYGVNS. The CDR3 covers 15 residues. The V and J ends lost 4 bases and 2 bases respectively, with 13 bases between them.

This clonotype was seen only a few times. The chain links TRBV28 to TRBJ1-3; 7 bases match TRBD1. With 5 bases clipped from V and 7 bases from J, the junction kept 17 bases outside the gene matches. Per the germline V gene, CDR1 is MDHEN and CDR2 is SYDVKM. CDR3 length: 17 amino acids. The CDR3 is CASSARQGGRGRNTIYF. The CDR3 coding sequence is TGTGCCAGCAGTGCCCGACAGGGAGGGCGCGGGCGGAACACCATATATTTT.

This clonotype was seen a few times. The rearrangement links TRBV27 to TRBJ2-1; TRBD1 matches at 7 bases. In germline, CDR1 is MNHEY, CDR2 SMNVEV (reference sequence). V trimming: 8 bases; J trimming: 0 bases; junction bases outside the gene matches: 7. CDR3 length: 15 residues. This CDR3 is CASGSGQSSYNEQFF. DNA of the CDR3: TGTGCCAGCGGTTCGGGACAGAGCTCCTACAATGAGCAGTTCTTC.

This clonotype has a handful of counts. The genes are TRBV5-1 and TRBJ2-5; the D is unclear. Per germline, CDR1 SGHRS and CDR2 YFSETQ. V lost 4 bases, J lost 5 bases, and 12 bases lay in between. The CDR3 length is 13 residues. CDR3 DNA: TGCGCCAGCAGCGGGTCTATCAAGGAGACCCAGTACTTC. It is translated as CASSGSIKETQYF.

This clonotype has a handful of counts. The V call is TRBV7-2, the J call TRBJ2-1; 9 bases align to TRBD2. The germline gives CDR1 SGHTA, CDR2 FQGNSA. Trimming at V came to 4 bases and at J to 4 bases, leaving 5 bases not matched to a gene. This CDR3 is 15 amino acids long. The CDR3 DNA reads as TGTGCCAGCAGCTCCCTAGCGGGATTATACAATGAGCAGTTCTTC. Its protein product is CASSSLAGLYNEQFF.

The J gene is TRBJ2-2, the V gene TRBV29-1, with a tentative D call TRBD1 (6 bases). The CDR3 is 13 amino acids. Germline V gene lookup returns CDR1 SQVTM and CDR2 ANQGSEA. Trimming removed 6 bases from V and 1 base from J, with 9 bases in between. CDR3 region: CSVRDKNTGELFF. Here the CDR3 DNA reads TGCAGCGTCCGGGACAAGAACACCGGGGAGCTGTTTTTT.

This clonotype has a count of ten or more. The chain joins TRBV20-1 to TRBJ2-7; TRBD2 matches at 9 bases. The CDR3 covers 17 residues. Germline CDR1 and CDR2: DFQATT and SNEGSKA (reference sequence). The J segment lost 4 bases and the V segment lost 3 bases, leaving 16 bases of the junction unmatched. This chain's CDR3 is CSAREALGAGGPYEQYF. CDR3 DNA: TGCAGTGCTAGGGAAGCGCTTGGGGCGGGAGGGCCTTACGAGCAGTACTTC.

The rearrangement joins TRBV29-1 to TRBJ2-5; TRBD2 agrees at 10 bases. Germline-derived CDR1 and CDR2 are SQVTM and ANQGSEA. V lost 6 bases, J lost 10 bases, and 20 bases stayed unmatched. This CDR3 contains 16 residues. CDR3 protein: CSVGHIAGGHYRGQYF. CDR3 sequence (DNA): TGCAGCGTCGGACATATAGCGGGAGGTCACTATAGGGGCCAGTACTTC.

This clonotype has a handful of counts. The chain joins TRBV12-3 or TRBV12-4 to TRBJ2-7, with 11 nucleotides matching TRBD2. Trimming at V came to 5 bases and at J to 7 bases, leaving 7 bases not matched to a gene. This CDR3 has 14 residues. The CDR3 reads CASSLPGLAEEQYF. CDR3 in DNA: TGTGCCAGCAGTCTCCCGGGACTAGCGGAAGAGCAGTACTTC.

This clonotype was seen a few times. J is TRBJ2-2 and V is TRBV20-1, with 9 nucleotides matching TRBD1. Trimming at V came to 5 bases and at J to 1 base, leaving 5 bases not matched to a gene. Germline V gene lookup returns CDR1 DFQATT and CDR2 SNEGSKA (reference sequence). The CDR3 contains 15 residues. This chain's CDR3 is CSARWTGENTGELFF. In DNA form, the CDR3 reads TGCAGTGCTCGGTGGACAGGGGAGAACACCGGGGAGCTGTTTTTT.

This clonotype was seen a few times. This rearrangement joins TRBV6-5 to TRBJ1-5; no clear D. Deletions cut 4 bases from V and 6 bases from J, with 4 bases between. This CDR3 is built from 11 residues. The V gene's germline CDR1 is MNHEY and CDR2 SVGAGI. This chain's CDR3 is CASSWGQPQHF. In nucleotides, the CDR3 is TGTGCCAGCAGTTGGGGTCAGCCCCAGCATTTT.

This clonotype has just a few counts. This rearrangement joins TRBV18 to TRBJ2-5; 7 positions match TRBD1. Germline CDR1 KGHSH, CDR2 LQKENI. The CDR3 is 14 residues long. V lost 4 bases and J lost 2; bases outside the gene matches: 4. The CDR3 sequence is CASSLTTGQETQYF. The CDR3 DNA reads TGTGCCAGCTCACTCACGACAGGGCAAGAGACCCAGTACTTC.

The V and J genes are TRBV4-3 and TRBJ1-4; D unclear. Germline lookup yields CDR1 LGHNA and CDR2 YSLEER. Trimming removed 4 bases at V and 8 bases at J, with 20 bases between. CDR3 size: 16 residues. The CDR3: CASSRRPGTGREKLFF. In DNA form, the CDR3 reads TGCGCCAGCAGCCGCCGGCCCGGCACGGGAAGGGAAAAACTGTTTTTT.

This clonotype was recorded many times. This chain joins TRBV3-1 and TRBJ1-1; the D gene is possibly TRBD1 (6 bases). Germline V gene sequence: CDR1 LGHDT, CDR2 YNNKEL (reference sequence). Trimming stripped 0 bases from V and 11 bases from J, with 13 bases between. The CDR3 loop spans 13 amino acids. The CDR3 sequence is CASSQDRGDGAFF. CDR3 sequence (DNA): TGTGCCAGCAGCCAAGATAGGGGGGATGGGGCTTTCTTT.

This chain joins TRBV4-1 and TRBJ2-1; the D gene is possibly TRBD1 (6 bases). Trimming pared 4 bases from V and 3 bases from J, leaving 16 bases between. Germline CDR1 reads MGHRA; CDR2 reads YSYEKL. The CDR3 runs 16 residues. In DNA form, the CDR3 reads TGCGCCAGCAGCCCGAACGGACAGATCGTCTACAATGAGCAGTTCTTC. This gives the protein CASSPNGQIVYNEQFF.